The sequence of this T cell receptor (beta chain) was determined in a study of T cell responses to AZD1222 COVID-19 vaccine. Points from the study as a whole: Along spike, vaccine-associated CD4 TCRs were found throughout, with dominance at 160-218 and 743-854. Nearly half of unique spike-specific TCRs reportedly avoided B.1.351 and B.1.1.7 mutated regions. White British ancestry dominated among donors, who included more females, and clonal diversity was possibly underestimated.

Profiling relied on immunoSEQ multiplex PCR, and the TCRdb table lists in-frame clones only, not all of them. The sample carries 150,000 to 200,000 clones, around 94% recorded once. In germline, CDR1 is SGHDT, CDR2 YYEEEE. The CDR3 covers 13 residues. V was pared by 2 bases and J by 4 bases, with 1 base of the junction left unmatched. Comments on this clone: Its antigen is as yet unknown.

The chain links TRBV5-6 to TRBJ2-7, with 9 bases identical to TRBD1. The sequence derives from an adult in good health. The sample here was peripheral blood, taken on day 0 of AZD1222 vaccination. CDR3 sequence: CASSFDRGYEQYF. The CDR3 DNA follows: TGTGCCAGCAGCTTTGACAGGGGGTACGAGCAGTACTTC.